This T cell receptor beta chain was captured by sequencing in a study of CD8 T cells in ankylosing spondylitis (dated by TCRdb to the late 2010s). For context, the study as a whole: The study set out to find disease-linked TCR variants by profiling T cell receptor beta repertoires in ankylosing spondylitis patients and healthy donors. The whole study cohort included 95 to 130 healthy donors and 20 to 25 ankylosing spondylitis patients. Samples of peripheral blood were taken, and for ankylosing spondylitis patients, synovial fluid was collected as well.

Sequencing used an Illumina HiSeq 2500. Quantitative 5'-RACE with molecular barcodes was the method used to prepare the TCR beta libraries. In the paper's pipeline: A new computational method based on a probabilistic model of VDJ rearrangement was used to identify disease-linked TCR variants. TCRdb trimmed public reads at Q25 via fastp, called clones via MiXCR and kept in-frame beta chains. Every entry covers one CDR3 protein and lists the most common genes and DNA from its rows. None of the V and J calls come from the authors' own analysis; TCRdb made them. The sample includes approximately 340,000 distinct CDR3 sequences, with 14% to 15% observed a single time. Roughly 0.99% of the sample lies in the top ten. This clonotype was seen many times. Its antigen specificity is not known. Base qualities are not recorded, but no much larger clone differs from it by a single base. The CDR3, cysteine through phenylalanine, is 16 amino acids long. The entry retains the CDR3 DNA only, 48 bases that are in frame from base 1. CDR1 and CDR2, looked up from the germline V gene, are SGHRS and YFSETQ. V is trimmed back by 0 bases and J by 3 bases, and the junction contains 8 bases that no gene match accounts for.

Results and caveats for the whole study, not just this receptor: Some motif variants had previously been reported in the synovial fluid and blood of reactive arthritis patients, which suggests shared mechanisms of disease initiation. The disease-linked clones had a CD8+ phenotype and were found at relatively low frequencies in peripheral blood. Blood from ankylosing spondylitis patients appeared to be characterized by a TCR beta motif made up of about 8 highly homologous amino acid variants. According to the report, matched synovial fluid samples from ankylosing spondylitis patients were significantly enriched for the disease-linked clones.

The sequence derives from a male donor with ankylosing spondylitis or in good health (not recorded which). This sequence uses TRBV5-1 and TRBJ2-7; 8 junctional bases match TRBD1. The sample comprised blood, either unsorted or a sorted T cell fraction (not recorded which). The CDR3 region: CASSLGRTGRNYEQYF. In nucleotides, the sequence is TGCGCCAGCAGCTTGGGGCGGACAGGGAGGAACTACGAGCAGTACTTC.